These 10 T cell receptor beta chains came from one sample sequenced in a study of T cells in Graves' hyperthyroidism and ophthalmopathy. TCR beta CDR3 sequences were amplified from RNA transcripts. Using the HTBI primer set, a first-round RT-PCR was run on the TCR CDR3. MiXCR, run by TCRdb on the multiplex PCR reads, gives a single entry per CDR3 protein. Here the sample spans around 450,000 distinct CDR3 sequences, less than 20% being singletons. The sequenced sample consisted of blood. Source of these receptors: a woman aged 18-29 years with Graves' hyperthyroidism.

This clonotype was observed at least ten times. The chain joins TRBV7-2 to TRBJ1-2, with 7 bases matching TRBD1. Germline-derived CDR1 and CDR2 are SGHTA and FQGNSA. CDR3 size: 14 residues. Germline trimming cut 3 bases from V and 4 bases from J; bases unmatched to any gene: 5. CDR3 DNA sequence: TGTGCCAGCAGCTTCCTCCGGGACAGCTATGGCTACACCTTC. It codes for CASSFLRDSYGYTF.

The genes are TRBV7-9 and TRBJ2-4, with 10 bases fitting TRBD2. The CDR3 is made up of 17 amino acids. The germline CDR1 and CDR2 sequences are SEHNR and FQNEAQ (reference sequence). J was trimmed by 3 bases and V by 10 bases; bases with no gene match: 15. CDR3 in amino acids: CAKRNSGRGGGKNIQYF. The CDR3 DNA sequence: TGTGCCAAACGAAACAGCGGGAGGGGGGGTGGCAAAAACATTCAGTACTTC.

This clonotype has ten or more counts. This rearrangement joins TRBV2 to TRBJ1-2, with 7 nucleotides matching TRBD1. V shed 6 bases, J shed 6 bases, and the junction held 7 bases outside the gene matches. In germline, CDR1 is SNHLY, CDR2 FYNNEI. The CDR3 extends over 13 amino acids. Here the CDR3 DNA reads TGTGCCAGCAGAGACAGGGTGGAGAATGGCTACACCTTC. Protein sequence: CASRDRVENGYTF.

At least ten counts were recorded for this clonotype. This chain joins TRBV3-1 and TRBJ1-4; no definite D call. CDR3 length: 17 amino acids. The V end lost 3 bases, the J end lost 2 bases, and 16 bases lay between the germline ends. In germline, CDR1 is LGHDT, CDR2 YNNKEL (reference sequence). CDR3 DNA: TGTGCCAGCAGCCACTTAGCGTCTTGGTCGACTAATGAAAAACTGTTTTTT. Its protein is CASSHLASWSTNEKLFF. Together with reference TRBV3-1 and TRBJ1-4, the CDR3 gives the full variable domain: DTAVSQTPKYLVTQMGNDKSIKCEQNLGHDTMYWYKQDSKKFLKIMFSYNNKELIINETVPNRFSPKSPDKAHLNLHINSLELGDSAVYFCASSHLASWSTNEKLFFGSGTQLSVL.

In its sample, this clonotype was seen a few times. The chain carries TRBV20-1 and TRBJ2-3, with D perhaps given as TRBD1 or TRBD2 (5 bases each). Trimming left V 6 bases short and J 2 bases short, with 18 bases between. CDR1 and CDR2 from the germline V gene are DFQATT and SNEGSKA (reference sequence). The CDR3 contains 15 residues. The DNA of the CDR3 is TGCAGTGCCACCAACCTACTAGGGGCCACAGATACGCAGTATTTT. This sequence encodes CSATNLLGATDTQYF.

This clonotype was counted between two and nine times. The chain carries TRBV24-1 and TRBJ2-7; no firm D call. Per the germline V gene, CDR1 is KGHDR and CDR2 is SFDVKD. V lost 1 base to trimming and J lost 6 bases, with 3 bases between them. This CDR3 region has 11 residues. CDR3 nucleotide sequence: TGTGCCACCAGTGATTTAACCGAGCAGTACTTC. This sequence encodes CATSDLTEQYF.

Many counts were recorded for this clonotype. The V call is TRBV15, the J call TRBJ2-5; 7 bases map to TRBD2. Germline loops: CDR1 LNHNV, CDR2 YYDKDF (reference sequence). V lost 0 bases to trimming and J lost 3 bases; unmatched junction nucleotides: 1. There are 14 residues in the CDR3. CDR3: CATSREAGEETQYF. CDR3 coding DNA: TGTGCCACCAGCAGAGAGGCGGGGGAAGAGACCCAGTACTTC.

A note on this clonotype: A much larger clone differs from this one at a single base, so this may be a read error. The chain joins TRBV7-2 to TRBJ1-5, with 11 positions matching TRBD1. This CDR3 is built from 15 residues. The germline V gene has CDR1 SGHTA and CDR2 FQGNSA. V shed 4 bases, J shed 7 bases, and the junction held 6 bases outside the gene matches. The CDR3 DNA reads as TGTGCCAGCAGCTCCAGGACAGGGGGCGTGCAGCCCCAGCATTTT. It translates to CASSSRTGGVQPQHF.

The CDR3 coding sequence is TGCGCCAGCAGCCAAGATACGGCTAGCGGGTTCAATGAGCAGTTCTTC. Its translation is CASSQDTASGFNEQFF. The V and J genes are TRBV4-1 and TRBJ2-1; 8 positions agree with TRBD2. The trim removed 0 bases at V and 6 bases at J, leaving 7 bases unmatched. Per the germline V gene, CDR1 is MGHRA and CDR2 is YSYEKL. The CDR3 totals 16 residues.

This clonotype was detected many times. This chain links TRBV11-2 with TRBJ1-6; D gene uncertain. The germline V and J ends were trimmed by 5 bases and 8 bases, with 16 bases remaining between them. Per germline, CDR1 SGHAT and CDR2 FQNNGV. This CDR3 is built from 15 residues. CDR3 DNA sequence: TGTGCCAGCAGCCGCCCGGGCCGTGCGGATTCACCCCTCCACTTT. Protein product: CASSRPGRADSPLHF.